This T cell receptor beta chain stems from a study of Ad26.COV2.S vaccination and SARS-CoV-2 variants. V lost 4 bases, J lost 6 bases, and 0 bases stayed unmatched. Germline assignment: CDR1 MNHEY and CDR2 SMNVEV (reference sequence). The CDR3 totals 13 residues. Regarding treatment: roughly 18 received Ad26.COV2.S at low or high dose, single or two shots; about 5 received placebo; per-sample allocation not given. It was on day 63 after the first vaccine or placebo injection that samples were taken. The repertoire was sequenced with immunoSEQ multiplex PCR; TCRdb's copy has only in-frame clones and lacks some. Among 300,000 to 400,000 clones listed, over 75% were seen once.

The sample in question was peripheral blood, obtained in a trial of Ad26.COV2.S vaccine versus placebo. The chain links TRBV27 to TRBJ1-6, with 7 bases that match TRBD1. The receptor's source is a person aged 18 to 65 who received the Ad26.COV2.S COVID-19 vaccine or a placebo. CDR3 region: CASSWDSNSPLHF. The CDR3 coding sequence is TGTGCCAGCAGTTGGGACAGTAATTCACCCCTCCACTTT.